What follows are 12 T cell receptor beta chains derived from one specimen sequenced in a study of T cells in Graves' hyperthyroidism and ophthalmopathy. The CDR3 regions of TCR beta were amplified from RNA transcripts. Primed by the HTBI set, a first-round RT-PCR was run on the TCR CDR3. TCRdb called the multiplex PCR reads again in MiXCR, with one record for every CDR3 protein. Among a few hundred thousand distinct CDR3 sequences listed, 15% were seen once. The specimen was blood. The receptor source for this set is a woman younger than 45 with Graves' hyperthyroidism.

The sample holds many counts of this clonotype. The chain uses TRBV5-6 and TRBJ2-1; 9 positions agree with TRBD2. Germline trimming cut 1 base from V and 9 bases from J; bases unmatched to any gene: 11. The CDR3 is 16 amino acids. Germline V gene data show CDR1 as SGHDT and CDR2 as YYEEEE. CDR3 residues: CASSLTAGGPFVEQFF. The CDR3 region has the DNA TGTGCCAGCAGCTTGACGGCGGGAGGGCCCTTCGTTGAGCAGTTCTTC.

Points on this clonotype: This may come from a read error, since a much larger clone is one base off. CDR3 bases: TGCAGTGCTAGATTGGCCGGGGTTCGCTACGAGCAGTACTTC. Amino acids: CSARLAGVRYEQYF. The chain joins TRBV20-1 to TRBJ2-7; D possibly corresponds to TRBD2 (5 bases). Trimming took off 2 bases at V and 3 bases at J, with 14 bases between the two ends. This CDR3 spans 14 amino acids. Germline V gene data show CDR1 as DFQATT and CDR2 as SNEGSKA (reference sequence).

In this sample, this clonotype turned up many times. The CDR3 is CASSQSGQGRSYEQYF. In nucleotides, the CDR3 is TGTGCCAGCAGTCAATCCGGACAGGGGAGGTCCTACGAGCAGTACTTC. V and J are TRBV27 and TRBJ2-7, with 9 nucleotides matching TRBD1. Germline lookup yields CDR1 MNHEY and CDR2 SMNVEV (reference sequence). The CDR3 runs 16 residues. J gave up 1 base and V 5 bases, and 9 bases lay outside the gene matches.

This clonotype came up many times. V and J are TRBV28 and TRBJ2-7; 10 positions agree with TRBD2. The V and J ends lost 5 bases and 2 bases, in that order; junction bases with no gene match: 12. Per the germline V gene, CDR1 is MDHEN and CDR2 is SYDVKM. The CDR3 totals 17 residues. The CDR3, as DNA: TGTGCCAGCAGTACCGTCAGACTAGCGGGTGGGACCTACGAGCAGTACTTC. Its protein is CASSTVRLAGGTYEQYF.

V and J are TRBV20-1 and TRBJ1-1, with 7 bases that match TRBD1. With 8 bases clipped from V and 1 base from J, the junction kept 4 bases outside the gene matches. The CDR3 runs 12 residues. Germline V gene sequence: CDR1 DFQATT, CDR2 SNEGSKA (reference sequence). CDR3 loop: CSTSGGNTEAFF. For the CDR3, the DNA is TGCAGTACTTCAGGGGGGAACACTGAAGCTTTCTTT.

This clonotype was found a few times. Sequence at one end of the junction differs from germline and may be a read error. The chain combines TRBV10-3 with TRBJ1-5; weak D call: TRBD1 (6 bases). The germline gives CDR1 ENHRY, CDR2 SYGVKD. The length of the CDR3 is 14 residues. The CDR3 loop reads CAISEQGRNQPQRF. CDR3 DNA sequence: TGTGCCATCAGTGAACAGGGCAGAAATCAGCCCCAGCGTTTT.

In its sample, this clonotype was seen a few times. The chain joins TRBV27 to TRBJ1-3; 8 nucleotides match TRBD1. CDR1 is MNHEY, CDR2 SMNVEV, per germline (reference sequence). The CDR3 length is 17 residues. Trimming at V came to 5 bases and at J to 0 bases, leaving 9 bases not matched to a gene. Here the CDR3 DNA reads TGTGCCAGCAGTCCTTCGACAGGGGACTTCTCTGGAAACACCATATATTTT. Translated: CASSPSTGDFSGNTIYF.

Comment on this clonotype: A much bigger clone sits one base away, suggesting this may be a read error. The V call is TRBV2, the J call TRBJ2-1; a possible D gene is TRBD2 (5 bases). V was cut by 6 bases and J by 7 bases, with 19 bases left in between. Germline values: CDR1 SNHLY, CDR2 FYNNEI. The CDR3 runs to 15 residues. This chain's CDR3 is CASSLSMGVVNEQFF. CDR3 sequence (DNA): TGTGCCAGCAGCCTTTCTATGGGAGTTGTGAATGAGCAGTTCTTC. Combining the CDR3 with reference TRBV2 and TRBJ2-1 gives the whole variable domain EPEVTQTPSHQVTQMGQEVILRCVPISNHLYFYWYRQILGQKVEFLVSFYNNEISEKSEIFDDQFSVERPDGSNFTLKIRSTKLEDSAMYFCASSLSMGVVNEQFFGPGTRLTVL.

This clonotype was seen many times. The chain couples TRBV30 to TRBJ2-7; D unclear. Trimming took 4 bases from V and 3 from J, leaving 13 bases between them. Germline loops: CDR1 GTSNPN, CDR2 SVGIG (reference sequence). The CDR3 sequence is 13 residues long. The CDR3 spells CAWNPGRDYEQYF. The CDR3 DNA sequence: TGTGCCTGGAATCCGGGCAGAGACTACGAGCAGTACTTC.

This clonotype was detected ten times or more. V and J are TRBV28 and TRBJ2-1, with 8 bases identical to TRBD2. J gave up 8 bases and V 5 bases, and 8 bases lay outside the gene matches. Germline CDR1 MDHEN, CDR2 SYDVKM. This CDR3 is 14 amino acids long. CDR3 in DNA: TGTGCCAGCAGTCCCGGGACTAGGAGGCATGAGCAGTTCTTC. Translated: CASSPGTRRHEQFF.

This clonotype has at least ten counts. V usage is TRBV5-1 and J usage is TRBJ1-1; the D is unclear. Germline CDR1 SGHRS, CDR2 YFSETQ. The CDR3 is made up of 15 amino acids. The V end lost 3 bases, the J end lost 1 base, and 13 bases lay between the germline ends. CDR3 in DNA: TGCGCCAGCAGCTCGACGGATAAGGGGAACACTGAAGCTTTCTTT. Encoded protein: CASSSTDKGNTEAFF.

The V gene is TRBV20-1, the J gene TRBJ2-7; the match to TRBD1 covers 9 bases. The CDR3 covers 14 residues. V gave up 6 bases and J gave up 3 bases; unmatched junction bases: 9. In germline, CDR1 is DFQATT, CDR2 SNEGSKA (reference sequence). The CDR3 DNA reads TGCAGTGCCCTACGACAGGGGGTAGTCTACGAGCAGTACTTC. Its protein is CSALRQGVVYEQYF.